Detailed here is one T cell receptor (beta chain). These data originate in a study of blood T cell repertoires in COVID-19. Germline CDR1 is SGHVS and CDR2 is FQNEAQ. This CDR3 has 18 residues. V was clipped by 2 bases and J by 5 bases, with 19 bases between them. Per the original data handling: The authors estimated nucleated cell counts from reference gene primer amplification. Produced via immunoSEQ multiplex PCR; TCRdb's table is partial and in-frame only. Clone size and the V and J calls come from that table; the DNA yielded D and trimming. The data hold over 200,000 clones, with 90% observed a single time.

The J gene is TRBJ2-6, the V gene TRBV7-8; perhaps TRBD1 as D (5 bases). The origin of this receptor is a man younger than 40 who had been exposed to COVID-19. The sequencing sample was made of PBMCs or T cells enriched from blood (not recorded which). CDR3 residues: CASSLLRQTELRANVLTF. DNA of the CDR3: TGTGCCAGCAGCTTATTACGGCAGACAGAACTTAGGGCCAACGTCCTGACTTTC.